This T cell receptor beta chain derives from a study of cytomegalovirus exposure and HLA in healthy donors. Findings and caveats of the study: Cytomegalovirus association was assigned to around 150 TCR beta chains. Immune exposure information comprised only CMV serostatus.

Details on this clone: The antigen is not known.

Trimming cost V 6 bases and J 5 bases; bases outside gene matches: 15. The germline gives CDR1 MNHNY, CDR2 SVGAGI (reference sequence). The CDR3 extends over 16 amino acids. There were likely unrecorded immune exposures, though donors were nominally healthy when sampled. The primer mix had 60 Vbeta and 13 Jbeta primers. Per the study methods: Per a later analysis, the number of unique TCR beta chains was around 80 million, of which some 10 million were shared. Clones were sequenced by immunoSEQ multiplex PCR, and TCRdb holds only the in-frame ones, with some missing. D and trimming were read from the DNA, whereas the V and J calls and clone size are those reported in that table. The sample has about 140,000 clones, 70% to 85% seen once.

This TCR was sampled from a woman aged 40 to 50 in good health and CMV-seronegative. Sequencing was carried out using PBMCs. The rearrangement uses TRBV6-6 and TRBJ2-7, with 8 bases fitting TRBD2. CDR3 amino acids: CASSRDTGGSGNEQYF. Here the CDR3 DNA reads TGTGCCAGCAGCCGCGACACGGGGGGTAGCGGGAACGAGCAGTACTTC.